This passage covers 2 T cell receptor beta chains from one sample sequenced in a study of blood T cell repertoires in COVID-19. Profiling relied on immunoSEQ multiplex PCR, and the TCRdb table lists in-frame clones only, not all of them. The sample has nearly 100,000 clones; approximately 80% are singletons. Sequencing input: peripheral blood. The receptors stem from a man between 65 and 85 years old with acute or convalescent COVID-19.

Of note for this clone: Distinct nucleotide sequences in the sample also encode this CDR3. This chain links TRBV12-3 or TRBV12-4 with TRBJ1-3, with D uncertain. This CDR3 has 13 residues. V was trimmed by 4 bases and J by 1 base, leaving 5 bases between them. CDR3 nucleotide sequence: TGTGCCAGCAGTTCGGGTTCTGGAAACACCATATATTTT. This translates into CASSSGSGNTIYF.

This chain joins TRBV30 and TRBJ1-4, with D perhaps matching TRBD1 (5 bases). The length of the CDR3 is 13 residues. The germline CDR1 and CDR2 sequences are GTSNPN and SVGIG (reference sequence). V was trimmed by 5 bases and J by 4 bases, leaving 11 bases between them. CDR3 region: CAWARGLNEKLFF. The CDR3 nucleotides are TGTGCCTGGGCCCGGGGACTTAATGAAAAACTGTTTTTT.